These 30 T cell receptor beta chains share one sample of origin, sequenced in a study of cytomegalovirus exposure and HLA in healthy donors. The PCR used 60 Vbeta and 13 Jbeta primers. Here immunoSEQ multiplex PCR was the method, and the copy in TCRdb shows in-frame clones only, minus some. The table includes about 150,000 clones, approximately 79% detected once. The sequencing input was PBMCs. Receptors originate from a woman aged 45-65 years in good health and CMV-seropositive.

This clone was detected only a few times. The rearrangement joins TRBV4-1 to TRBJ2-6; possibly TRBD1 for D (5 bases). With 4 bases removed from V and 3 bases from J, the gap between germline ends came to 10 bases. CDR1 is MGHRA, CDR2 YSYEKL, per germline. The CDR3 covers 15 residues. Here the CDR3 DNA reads TGCGCCAGCAGCCCCGGACAACTTGGGGCCAACGTCCTGACTTTC. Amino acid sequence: CASSPGQLGANVLTF.

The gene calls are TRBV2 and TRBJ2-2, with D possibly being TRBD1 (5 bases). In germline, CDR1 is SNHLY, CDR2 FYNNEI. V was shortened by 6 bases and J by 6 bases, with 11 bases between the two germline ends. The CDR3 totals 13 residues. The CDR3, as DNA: TGTGCCAGCAGCGATTCAGGGCCCGGGGAGCTGTTTTTT. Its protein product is CASSDSGPGELFF.

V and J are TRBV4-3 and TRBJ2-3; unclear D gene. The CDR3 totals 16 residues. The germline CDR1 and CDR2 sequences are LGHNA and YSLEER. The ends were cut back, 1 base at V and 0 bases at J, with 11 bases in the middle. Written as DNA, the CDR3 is TGCGCCAGCAGCCAAGCCCACTCATCTAGCACAGATACGCAGTATTTT. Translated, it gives CASSQAHSSSTDTQYF.

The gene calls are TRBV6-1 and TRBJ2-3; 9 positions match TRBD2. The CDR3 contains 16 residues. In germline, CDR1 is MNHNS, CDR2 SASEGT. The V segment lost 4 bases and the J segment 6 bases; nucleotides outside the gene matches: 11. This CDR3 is CASSAYLAGDKDTQYF. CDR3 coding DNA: TGTGCCAGCAGTGCTTACTTAGCGGGGGACAAGGATACGCAGTATTTT.

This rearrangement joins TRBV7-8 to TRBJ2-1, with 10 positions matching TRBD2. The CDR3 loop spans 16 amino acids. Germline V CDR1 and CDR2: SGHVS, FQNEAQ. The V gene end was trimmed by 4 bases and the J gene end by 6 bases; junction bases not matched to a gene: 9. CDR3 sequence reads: CASSSTAGGPVNEQFF. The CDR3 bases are TGTGCCAGCAGCTCGACAGCGGGGGGGCCCGTCAATGAGCAGTTCTTC.

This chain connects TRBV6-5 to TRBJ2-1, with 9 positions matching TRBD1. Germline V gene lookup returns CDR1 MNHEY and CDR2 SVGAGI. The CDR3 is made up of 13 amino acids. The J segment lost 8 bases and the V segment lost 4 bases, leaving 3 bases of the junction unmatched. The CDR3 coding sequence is TGTGCCAGCAGTTCTGGACAGGGGCATGAGCAGTTCTTC. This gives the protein CASSSGQGHEQFF.

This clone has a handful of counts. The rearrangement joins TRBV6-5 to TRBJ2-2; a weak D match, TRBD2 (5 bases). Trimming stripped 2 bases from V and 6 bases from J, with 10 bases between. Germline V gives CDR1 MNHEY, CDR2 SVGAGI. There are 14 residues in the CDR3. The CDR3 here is CASSYGVGAGELFF. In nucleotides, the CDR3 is TGTGCCAGCAGTTACGGGGTGGGAGCCGGGGAGCTGTTTTTT.

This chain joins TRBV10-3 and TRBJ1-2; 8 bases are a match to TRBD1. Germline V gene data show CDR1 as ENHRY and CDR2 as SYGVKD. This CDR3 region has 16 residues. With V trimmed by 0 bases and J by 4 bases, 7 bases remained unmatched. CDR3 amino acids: CAISESRPGGLYGYTF. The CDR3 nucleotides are TGTGCCATCAGTGAGTCTAGGCCAGGGGGCCTCTATGGCTACACCTTC.

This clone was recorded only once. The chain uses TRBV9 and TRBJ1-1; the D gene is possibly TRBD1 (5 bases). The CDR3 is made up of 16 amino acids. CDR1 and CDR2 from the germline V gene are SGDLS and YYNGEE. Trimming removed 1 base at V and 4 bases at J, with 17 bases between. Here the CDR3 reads CASSVYRLGEGTEAFF. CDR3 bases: TGTGCCAGCAGCGTATACCGATTGGGGGAGGGCACTGAAGCTTTCTTT.

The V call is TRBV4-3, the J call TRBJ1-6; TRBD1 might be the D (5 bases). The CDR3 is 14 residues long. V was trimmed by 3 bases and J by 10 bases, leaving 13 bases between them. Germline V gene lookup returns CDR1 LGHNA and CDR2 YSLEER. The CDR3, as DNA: TGCGCCAGCAGCCAGGACGACAGTAGCTCACCCCTCCACTTT. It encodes CASSQDDSSSPLHF.

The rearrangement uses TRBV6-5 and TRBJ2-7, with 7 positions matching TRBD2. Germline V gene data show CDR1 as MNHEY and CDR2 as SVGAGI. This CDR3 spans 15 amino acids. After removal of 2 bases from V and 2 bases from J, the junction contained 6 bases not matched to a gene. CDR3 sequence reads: CASSYGFGGTYEQYF. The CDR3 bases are TGTGCCAGCAGTTACGGCTTCGGGGGGACCTACGAGCAGTACTTC.

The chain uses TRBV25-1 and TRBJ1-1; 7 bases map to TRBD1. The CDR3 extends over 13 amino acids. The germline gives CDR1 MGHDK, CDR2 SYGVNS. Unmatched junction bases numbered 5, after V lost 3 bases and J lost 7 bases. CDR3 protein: CASSETGLNEAFF. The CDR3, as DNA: TGTGCCAGCAGTGAGACAGGGTTGAATGAAGCTTTCTTT.

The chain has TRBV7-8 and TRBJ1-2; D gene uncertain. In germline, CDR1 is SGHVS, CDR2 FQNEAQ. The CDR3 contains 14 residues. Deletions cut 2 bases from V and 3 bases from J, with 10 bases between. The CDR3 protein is CASSLTLRDYGYTF. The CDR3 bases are TGTGCCAGCAGCTTAACCCTTCGGGACTATGGCTACACCTTC.

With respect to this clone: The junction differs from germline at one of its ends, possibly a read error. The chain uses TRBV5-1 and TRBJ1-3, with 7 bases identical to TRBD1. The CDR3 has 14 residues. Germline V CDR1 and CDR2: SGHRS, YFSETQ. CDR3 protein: CASSPGTEGSTIYF. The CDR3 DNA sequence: TGCGCCAGCAGCCCGGGGACAGAAGGAAGCACCATATATTTT.

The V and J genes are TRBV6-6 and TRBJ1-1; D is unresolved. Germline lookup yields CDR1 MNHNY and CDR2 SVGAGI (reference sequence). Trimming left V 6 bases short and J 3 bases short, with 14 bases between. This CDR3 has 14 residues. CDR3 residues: CASSYIRSYTEAFF. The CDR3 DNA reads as TGTGCCAGCAGCTACATTAGATCATACACTGAAGCTTTCTTT.

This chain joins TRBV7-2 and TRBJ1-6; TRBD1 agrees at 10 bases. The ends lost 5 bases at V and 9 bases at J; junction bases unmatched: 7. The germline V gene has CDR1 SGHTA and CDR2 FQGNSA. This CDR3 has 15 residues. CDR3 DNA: TGTGCCAGCAGCCCACGGACAGGGGGTTTTTCACCCCTCCACTTT. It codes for CASSPRTGGFSPLHF. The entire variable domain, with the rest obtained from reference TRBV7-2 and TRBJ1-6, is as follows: GAGVSQSPSNKVTEKGKDVELRCDPISGHTALYWYRQSLGQGLEFLIYFQGNSAPDKSGLPSDRFSAERTGGSVSTLTIQRTQQEDSAVYLCASSPRTGGFSPLHFGNGTRLTVT.

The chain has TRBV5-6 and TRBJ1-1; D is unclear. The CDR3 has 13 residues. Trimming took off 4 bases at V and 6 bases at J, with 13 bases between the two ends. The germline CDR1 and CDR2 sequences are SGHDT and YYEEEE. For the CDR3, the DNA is TGTGCCAGCAGCCCCCGGCGGCGGGCTGAAGCTTTCTTT. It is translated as CASSPRRRAEAFF.

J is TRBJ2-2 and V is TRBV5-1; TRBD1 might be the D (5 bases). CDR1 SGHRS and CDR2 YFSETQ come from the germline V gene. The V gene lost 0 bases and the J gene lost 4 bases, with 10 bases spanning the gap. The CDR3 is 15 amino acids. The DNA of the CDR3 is TGCGCCAGCAGCTTGGCCCAGGGCGGCACCGGGGAGCTGTTTTTT. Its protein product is CASSLAQGGTGELFF. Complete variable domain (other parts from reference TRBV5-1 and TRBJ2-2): KAGVTQTPRYLIKTRGQQVTLSCSPISGHRSVSWYQQTPGQGLQFLFEYFSETQRNKGNFPGRFSGRQFSNSRSEMNVSTLELGDSALYLCASSLAQGGTGELFFGEGSRLTVL.

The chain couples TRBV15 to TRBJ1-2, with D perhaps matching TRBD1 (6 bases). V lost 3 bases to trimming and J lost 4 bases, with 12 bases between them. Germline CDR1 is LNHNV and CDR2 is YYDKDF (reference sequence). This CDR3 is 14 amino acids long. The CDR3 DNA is TGTGCCACCAGCAGTTGGACAGCCACCTATGGCTACACCTTC. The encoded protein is CATSSWTATYGYTF.

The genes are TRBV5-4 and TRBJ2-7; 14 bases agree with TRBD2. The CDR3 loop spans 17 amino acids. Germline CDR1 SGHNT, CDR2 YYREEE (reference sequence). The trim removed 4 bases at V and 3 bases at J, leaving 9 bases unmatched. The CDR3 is CASSIGLAGGTYYEQYF. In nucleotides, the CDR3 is TGTGCCAGCAGCATAGGACTAGCGGGGGGAACCTACTACGAGCAGTACTTC.

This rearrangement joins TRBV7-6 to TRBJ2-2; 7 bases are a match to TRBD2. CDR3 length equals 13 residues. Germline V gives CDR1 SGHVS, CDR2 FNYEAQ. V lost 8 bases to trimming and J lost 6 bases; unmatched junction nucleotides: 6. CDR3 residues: CASSWGGAGELFF. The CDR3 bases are TGTGCCAGCTCTTGGGGGGGGGCCGGGGAGCTGTTTTTT.

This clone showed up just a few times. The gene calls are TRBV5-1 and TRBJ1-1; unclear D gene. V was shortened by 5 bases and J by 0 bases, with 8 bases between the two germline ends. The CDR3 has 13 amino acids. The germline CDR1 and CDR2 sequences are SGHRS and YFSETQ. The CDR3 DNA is TGCGCCAGCAGTAACTTTATGAACACTGAAGCTTTCTTT. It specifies CASSNFMNTEAFF.

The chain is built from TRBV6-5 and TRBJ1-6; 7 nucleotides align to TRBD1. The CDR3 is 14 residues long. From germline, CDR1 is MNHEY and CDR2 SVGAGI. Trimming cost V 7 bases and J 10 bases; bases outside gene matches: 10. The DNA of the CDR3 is TGTGCCAGCACAACATCAGGGGGACTCTCACCCCTCCACTTT. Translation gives CASTTSGGLSPLHF.

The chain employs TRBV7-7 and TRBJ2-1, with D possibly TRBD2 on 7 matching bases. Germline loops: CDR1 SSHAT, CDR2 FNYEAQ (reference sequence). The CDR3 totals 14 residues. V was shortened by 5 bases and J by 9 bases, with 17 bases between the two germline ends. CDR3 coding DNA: TGTGCCAGCAGCCCAGGGGAGGGGATGAGTGAGCAGTTCTTC. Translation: CASSPGEGMSEQFF.

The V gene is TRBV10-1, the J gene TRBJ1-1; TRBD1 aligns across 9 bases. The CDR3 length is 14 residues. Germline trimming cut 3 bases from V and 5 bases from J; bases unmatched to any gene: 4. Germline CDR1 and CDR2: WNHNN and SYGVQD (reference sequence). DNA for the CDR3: TGCGCCAGCAGTGAACGAGACAGGGGGACTGAAGCTTTCTTT. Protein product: CASSERDRGTEAFF.

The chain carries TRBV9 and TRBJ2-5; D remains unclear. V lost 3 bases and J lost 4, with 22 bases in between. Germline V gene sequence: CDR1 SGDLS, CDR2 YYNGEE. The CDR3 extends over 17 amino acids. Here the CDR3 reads CASSADVVGYLAETQYF. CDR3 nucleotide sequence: TGTGCCAGCAGCGCCGACGTGGTCGGGTATCTGGCAGAGACCCAGTACTTC.

DNA of the CDR3: TGTGCCAGTAGTAGCCGGGACAGGTCCGGGGAGCTGTTTTTT. Translated, it gives CASSSRDRSGELFF. The rearrangement links TRBV19 to TRBJ2-2; 8 bases are a match to TRBD1. Germline V gene sequence: CDR1 LNHDA, CDR2 SQIVND (reference sequence). V was clipped by 4 bases and J by 6 bases; unmatched bases: 4. The CDR3 is 14 residues long.

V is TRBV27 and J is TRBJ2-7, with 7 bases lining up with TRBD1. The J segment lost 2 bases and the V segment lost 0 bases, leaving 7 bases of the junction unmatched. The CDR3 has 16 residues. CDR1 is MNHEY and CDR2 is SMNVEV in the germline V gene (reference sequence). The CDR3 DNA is TGTGCCAGCAGTTTATCACAAGGGGGCTTCGCCTACGAGCAGTACTTC. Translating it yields CASSLSQGGFAYEQYF.

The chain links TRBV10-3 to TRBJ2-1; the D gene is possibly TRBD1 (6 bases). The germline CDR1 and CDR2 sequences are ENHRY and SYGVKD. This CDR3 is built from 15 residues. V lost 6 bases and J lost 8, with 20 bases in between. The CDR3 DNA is TGTGCCATCAGAAACCCGACAGGTCCCAACGATGAGCAGTTCTTC. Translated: CAIRNPTGPNDEQFF.

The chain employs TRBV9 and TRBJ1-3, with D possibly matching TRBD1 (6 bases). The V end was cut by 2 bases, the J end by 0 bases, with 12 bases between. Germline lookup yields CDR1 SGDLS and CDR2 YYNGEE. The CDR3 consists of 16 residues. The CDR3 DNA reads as TGTGCCAGCAGCGTGTTTCAGGGGCTCTCTGGAAACACCATATATTTT. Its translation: CASSVFQGLSGNTIYF.